The rows below give T cell receptor beta chains drawn from one sample of a study of T cells in lung cancer brain metastases. TCRdb's table, derived via immunoSEQ multiplex PCR, lists solely in-frame clones and lacks some. The table includes about a thousand clones, roughly 93% detected once. The specimen sequenced was tumor tissue from the primary lung tumor. These receptor sequences come from a woman aged 40 to 50 with non-small cell lung cancer. CDR3s include the opening cysteine and the closing phenylalanine or tryptophan. A D gene is named only where the DNA matches it firmly. Clone size is shown for a subset of rows, as once, few, many or a class of expanded clone.

V gene,J gene,clone size,D gene,CDR3 DNA,CDR3 protein
TRBV5-6,TRBJ1-1,-,-,TGTGCCAGCAAAGGATGGAACACTGAAGCTTTCTTT,CASKGWNTEAFF
TRBV18,TRBJ2-5,-,TRBD2,TGTGCCAGCTCACGCACCGGGACTACCTTACAAGAGACCCAGTACTTC,CASSRTGTTLQETQYF
TRBV10-3,TRBJ1-3,-,TRBD1,TGTGCCATCAGCACCGGGACAGGGGGCTCTGGAAACACCATATATTTT,CAISTGTGGSGNTIYF
TRBV29-1,TRBJ2-1,-,TRBD2,TGCAGCGTTGATGGACTAGCGGACAATGAGCAGTTCTTC,CSVDGLADNEQFF
TRBV5-1,TRBJ1-1,-,-,TGCGCCAGCAGCTTGATGATAGGAGGCACTGAAGCTTTCTTT,CASSLMIGGTEAFF
TRBV4-1,TRBJ2-3,-,-,TGCGCCAGCAGCCAAGAGGGCGCAGATACGCAGTATTTT,CASSQEGADTQYF
TRBV7-9,TRBJ2-3,-,-,TGTGCCAGCAGCTTTCAAGATACGCAGTATTTT,CASSFQDTQYF
TRBV2,TRBJ2-1,-,-,TGTGCCAGCAGTCCTACCGGGGTTTGGGAGTTCTTC,CASSPTGVWEFF
TRBV4-2,TRBJ1-1,-,-,TGTGCCAGCAGCCAAGATGTCGGGGGCGAAGCTTTCTTT,CASSQDVGGEAFF
TRBV9,TRBJ1-2,-,TRBD1,TGTGCCAGCTGGGGACAGGGTCCTGGCTACACCTTC,CASWGQGPGYTF
TRBV19,TRBJ2-1,-,-,TGTGCCAGTAGTATAGATCAAGGGGCAGGAATCTACAATGAGCAGTTCTTC,CASSIDQGAGIYNEQFF
TRBV19,TRBJ2-1,-,TRBD2,TGTGCCAGTAAGGTAGCGGGGACCCTCTACAATGAGCAGTTCTTC,CASKVAGTLYNEQFF
TRBV9,TRBJ2-3,once,-,TGTGCCAGCAGCGTAGGGGGAGACGACCGCACAGATACGCAGTATTTT,CASSVGGDDRTDTQYF
TRBV30,TRBJ2-5,-,TRBD2,TGTGCCTGGTCCCCTAGCGGGAGCTTGAAGACCCAGTACTTC,CAWSPSGSLKTQYF
TRBV25-1,TRBJ1-1,-,-,TGTGCCAGCAGTCACAAGGGGGGTGGCACTGAAGCTTTCTTT,CASSHKGGGTEAFF
TRBV7-9,TRBJ2-2,-,-,TGTGCCAGCAGCAATCCGGCGGGGTCCGGCACCGGGGAGCTGTTTTTT,CASSNPAGSGTGELFF
TRBV6-1,TRBJ1-1,-,-,TGTGTCAGCAACCAACAGGAGAACACTGAAGCTTTCTTT,CVSNQQENTEAFF
TRBV7-2,TRBJ1-2,once,-,TGTGCCAGCAGTCCCGAGGCTCAGGGATTAGTGGGGGGCTACACCTTC,CASSPEAQGLVGGYTF
TRBV2,TRBJ1-1,-,-,TGTGCCAGCATGATGAGTCCCTGGGGAGGTGAAGCTTTCTTT,CASMMSPWGGEAFF
TRBV9,TRBJ2-1,-,TRBD2,TGTGCCAGCAGCGTCCGACTAGCGGGAGGGCCTGCTGAGCAGTTCTTC,CASSVRLAGGPAEQFF
TRBV2,TRBJ1-4,-,-,TGTGCCAGCAGTGATATGCTCCGGAGCACTAATGAAAAACTGTTTTTT,CASSDMLRSTNEKLFF
TRBV5-1,TRBJ2-6,once,-,TGCGCCAGCACTCCGGGGTCCTCTGGGGCCAACGTCCTGACTTTC,CASTPGSSGANVLTF
TRBV29-1,TRBJ2-7,-,-,TGCAGCGTCGTACCAGGAAGGAGCTCCTACGAGCAGTACTTC,CSVVPGRSSYEQYF
TRBV5-1,TRBJ2-6,-,TRBD1,TGCGCCAGCAGCTTGGATTATTTAGGACAGGGGGCCTCTGGGGCCAACGTCCTGACTTTC,CASSLDYLGQGASGANVLTF
TRBV18,TRBJ2-5,-,-,TGTGCCAGCTCGAACAGGGGAGGGGAAGAGACCCAGTACTTC,CASSNRGGEETQYF
TRBV30,TRBJ2-6,-,-,TGTGCCTGGAACCAGGGATCCGGGGCCAACGTCCTGACTTTT,CAWNQGSGANVLTF
TRBV27,TRBJ2-7,-,TRBD2,TGTGCCAGCAGTTTATTTGGGGGGGGATCCTTCTACGAGCAGTACTTC,CASSLFGGGSFYEQYF
TRBV5-1,TRBJ2-1,-,-,TGCGCCAGCAGCTTGGAATTAGCCACCTACAATGAGCAGTTCTTC,CASSLELATYNEQFF
TRBV20-1,TRBJ1-1,once,-,TGCAGTGGTCGGCACCCCGGTTTAGCTTTCTTT,CSGRHPGLAFF
TRBV7-2,TRBJ1-2,-,TRBD1,TGTGCCAGGTCGATGCAGGACAGGGACTATGGCTACACCTTC,CARSMQDRDYGYTF
TRBV5-1,TRBJ2-4,once,-,TGCGCCAGCAGCCTCAGACTAGCCAAAAACATTCAGTACTTC,CASSLRLAKNIQYF
TRBV5-1,TRBJ1-3,-,-,TGCGCCAGCAGCTTGAGTTTTGGAAACACCATATATTTT,CASSLSFGNTIYF
TRBV6-1,TRBJ1-1,once,-,TGTGCCAGCAGTGAGCCGGGAGGAAACACTGAAGCTTTCTTT,CASSEPGGNTEAFF
TRBV2,TRBJ2-2,-,TRBD1,TGTGCCAGCAGCGCTACCGGGACAGAGAACACCGGGGAGCTGTTTTTT,CASSATGTENTGELFF
TRBV19,TRBJ1-1,-,-,TGTGCCACCTCAGAATTGGGGGCTGAAGCTTTCTTT,CATSELGAEAFF
TRBV7-9,TRBJ1-1,-,-,TGTGCCAGCCTACCTCATGTGGGAGTGGTGACTGAAGCTTTCTTT,CASLPHVGVVTEAFF
TRBV5-4,TRBJ2-5,once,-,TGTGCCAGCAGCTACCGGGACACAGAAGAGACCCAGTACTTC,CASSYRDTEETQYF
TRBV5-1,TRBJ2-1,-,-,TGCGCCAGCAGCTTGGAGCAGTTGAGCTCCTACAATGAGCAGTTCTTC,CASSLEQLSSYNEQFF
TRBV4-1,TRBJ1-1,-,-,TGCGCTACCTCGGGGCTTTTCCGCACTGAAGCTTTCTTT,CATSGLFRTEAFF
TRBV18,TRBJ1-3,-,TRBD1,TGTGCCAGCTCACTTGACAGGGGGCGAGGAAACACCATATATTTT,CASSLDRGRGNTIYF
TRBV6-1,TRBJ2-1,-,TRBD2,TGTGCCAGCAGTGCCTCACCGGCGGGAGGAATTCATGAGCAGTTCTTC,CASSASPAGGIHEQFF
TRBV19,TRBJ2-6,few,-,TGTGCCAGTAGTGTCCGTGTGTCACAAAGTCGGGCCAACGTCCTGACTTTC,CASSVRVSQSRANVLTF
TRBV4-1,TRBJ1-2,once,-,TGCGCCAGCAGCCAAGCCCACAGGGCGGGCTACACCTTC,CASSQAHRAGYTF
TRBV5-1,TRBJ2-3,-,TRBD2,TGCGCCAGCAGCTTGGGCGGGAGGTCAGATACGCAGTATTTT,CASSLGGRSDTQYF
TRBV18,TRBJ2-2,-,TRBD1,TGTGCCAGCTTACCGACAGGGATTACCTCCGGGGAGCTGTTTTTT,CASLPTGITSGELFF